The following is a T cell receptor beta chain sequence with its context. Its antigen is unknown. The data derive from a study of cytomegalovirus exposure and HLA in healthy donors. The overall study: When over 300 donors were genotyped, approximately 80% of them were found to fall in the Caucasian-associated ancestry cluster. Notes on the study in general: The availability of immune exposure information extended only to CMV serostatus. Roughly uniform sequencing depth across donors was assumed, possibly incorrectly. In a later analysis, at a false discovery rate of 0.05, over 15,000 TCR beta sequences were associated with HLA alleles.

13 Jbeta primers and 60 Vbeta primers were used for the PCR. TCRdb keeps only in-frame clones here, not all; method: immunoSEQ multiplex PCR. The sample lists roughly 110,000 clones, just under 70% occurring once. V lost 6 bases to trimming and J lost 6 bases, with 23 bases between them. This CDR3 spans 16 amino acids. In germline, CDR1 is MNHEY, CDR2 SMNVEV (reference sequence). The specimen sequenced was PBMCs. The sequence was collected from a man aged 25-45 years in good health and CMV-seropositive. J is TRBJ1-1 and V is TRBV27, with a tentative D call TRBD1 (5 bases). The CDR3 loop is CASSIRGDGRGAEAFF. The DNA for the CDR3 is TGTGCCAGCAGCATAAGGGGTGACGGAAGAGGCGCTGAAGCTTTCTTT.